This TCR beta chain appears in the sequencing data of a study of PD-1 blockade in classical Hodgkin lymphoma. Patients all relapsed after autologous stem cell transplantation, and there was variation in brentuximab vedotin exposure. Complete response, partial response or progressive disease was each patient's best response. On this clone itself: Its antigen is unknown.

Produced via immunoSEQ multiplex PCR; TCRdb's table is partial and in-frame only. The sample includes 20,000 to 25,000 clones, over 65% seen only once; the top ten take around 22%. Study observations and caveats: The origin of the repertoire differences remains undefined, with disease activity or prior therapy as possible causes. CD4+ TCR diversity rose significantly by C4D1, and CD8+ TCR diversity did not. Those achieving complete response showed baseline diversity like newly diagnosed patients.

Trimming left V 0 bases short and J 10 bases short, with 9 bases between. The CDR3 extends over 11 amino acids. Germline V lookup: CDR1 DFQATT, CDR2 SNEGSKA (reference sequence). This TCR was sampled from a human donor with classical Hodgkin lymphoma. The starting material was peripheral blood mononuclear cells (PBMCs), obtained before the second cycle of nivolumab. This rearrangement joins TRBV20-1 to TRBJ1-1; D is undetermined. The CDR3 region has the DNA TGCAGTGCTAGAGACTCAAGCGGAGCTTTCTTT. This gives the protein CSARDSSGAFF.